This section outlines one T cell receptor (beta chain) sequence together with its context. Its matching antigen is unknown. The sample belongs to a study of brain metastases from non-small cell lung cancer. Study results and limitations: Brain metastases had lower T-cell infiltration than primary tumors.

The method was immunoSEQ multiplex PCR; TCRdb's version includes in-frame clones alone and lacks a portion of them. The sample contains 300 to 350 clones, more than 85% of which appear only once. The germline V gene encodes CDR1 MNHEY and CDR2 SMNVEV (reference sequence). The CDR3 contains 16 residues. J gave up 8 bases and V 4 bases, and 8 bases lay outside the gene matches. The receptor was isolated from a donor over 35 with non-small cell lung cancer. The chain uses TRBV27 and TRBJ2-1; 13 nucleotides match TRBD2. The sequenced sample was tissue from a brain metastasis. Written as DNA, the CDR3 is TGTGCCAGCAGTTATAAACGGACTAGCGGGAGTTATGAGCAGTTCTTC. Translated, it gives CASSYKRTSGSYEQFF.